Listed below are T cell receptor beta chains from one sample, sequenced in a study of molecular identifiers for immune sequencing clone quantification. TCRdb called the PCR reads again in MiXCR, with one record for every CDR3 protein. This sample carries about 98,000 distinct CDR3 sequences, 30% to 35% of them seen once, and the ten largest clones take roughly 9.7%. Input material: naive CD8+ T cells from blood, with Jurkat cell RNA spiked in. These receptors came from a human donor in good health. Some libraries in this study had Jurkat cell RNA spiked in. Both conserved end residues are part of each CDR3. The D gene is left open where the match is weak. Size is stated for part of the rows, as once, few or many counts, or as a class when the clone is expanded.

NA	NA	TRBV5-1	TRBJ2-1	CASGLTEVQFF	TGCGCCAGCGGCTTGACTGAGGTGCAGTTCTTC
NA	NA	TRBV11-3	TRBJ1-1	CASSFKRGEAFF	TGTGCCAGCAGCTTCAAGAGAGGGGAAGCTTTCTTT
TRBD2	NA	TRBV4-1	TRBJ2-1	CASSQAARESSYNEQFF	TGCGCCAGCAGCCAAGCGGCGCGGGAGAGCTCCTACAATGAGCAGTTCTTC
NA	NA	TRBV5-6	TRBJ2-3	CASSDLIRDTQYF	TGTGCCAGCAGCGATCTGATAAGGGATACGCAGTATTTT
NA	medium-sized	TRBV14	TRBJ2-7	CASSQWDGSYEQYF	TGTGCCAGCAGCCAATGGGACGGTTCCTACGAGCAGTACTTC
NA	once	TRBV4-3	TRBJ2-7	CASSQDPEWEQYF	TGCGCCAGCAGCCAAGATCCGGAGTGGGAGCAGTACTTC
NA	NA	TRBV20-1	TRBJ2-1	CSASLASDEQFF	TGCAGTGCTAGCCTCGCAAGTGATGAGCAGTTCTTC
NA	NA	TRBV7-9	TRBJ2-7	CGTTGTLGEQYF	TGTGGCACGACAGGGACTCTCGGGGAGCAGTACTTC
TRBD1	NA	TRBV6-5	TRBJ2-7	CASSYGTGAYGRYF	TGTGCCAGCAGTTACGGGACAGGGGCCTACGGGCGGTACTTC
NA	many	TRBV6-2/TRBV6-3	TRBJ1-5	CATANSGQPQHF	TGTGCCACCGCGAACTCAGGGCAGCCCCAGCATTTT
NA	many	TRBV29-1	TRBJ2-7	CSVESITGSYEQYF	TGCAGCGTTGAATCAATAACAGGGAGCTACGAGCAGTACTTC
TRBD2	NA	TRBV10-2	TRBJ2-3	CASRGDSGRGTQYF	TGCGCCAGCAGAGGAGATAGCGGGAGGGGGACGCAGTATTTT
TRBD2	NA	TRBV5-6	TRBJ2-2	CASSRGLSTGELFF	TGTGCCAGCAGCAGGGGACTATCCACCGGGGAGCTGTTTTTT
TRBD1	NA	TRBV28	TRBJ1-2	CASTLTGGNGYTF	TGTGCCAGCACCCTCACAGGGGGCAATGGCTACACCTTC
TRBD2	NA	TRBV20-1	TRBJ2-2	CSARDIEGGRTGELFF	TGCAGTGCTAGAGATATAGAGGGAGGGAGAACCGGGGAGCTGTTTTTT
NA	few	TRBV27	TRBJ1-5	CASSLSGPAAQHF	TGTGCCAGCAGTTTATCGGGCCCTGCAGCCCAGCATTTT
TRBD2	NA	TRBV6-2/TRBV6-3	TRBJ2-7	CASSPRFSGRAYEQYF	TGTGCCAGCAGCCCCCGGTTTAGCGGGAGAGCCTACGAGCAGTACTTC
NA	many	TRBV28	TRBJ2-7	CASSSPHPRASYEQYF	TGTGCCAGCAGTTCCCCGCACCCCCGGGCCAGCTACGAGCAGTACTTC
NA	NA	TRBV4-3	TRBJ2-5	CASSQEGALQETQYF	TGCGCCAGCAGCCAAGAAGGGGCCCTACAAGAGACCCAGTACTTC
NA	NA	TRBV15	TRBJ1-1	CATSREAGTANIEAFF	TGTGCCACCAGCAGAGAAGCAGGGACGGCCAACATTGAAGCTTTCTTT
NA	few	TRBV7-2	TRBJ2-1	CASSSYRGTKYNEQFF	TGTGCCAGCAGCTCGTATCGCGGGACCAAATACAATGAGCAGTTCTTC
NA	few	TRBV6-5	TRBJ2-7	CASSYGSVSSYEQYF	TGTGCCAGCAGTTACGGGTCGGTCAGCTCCTACGAGCAGTACTTC
TRBD1	NA	TRBV28	TRBJ2-6	CASRDRGALAFSGANDLTF	TGTGCCAGCAGGGACAGGGGCGCCCTCGCCTTCTCTGGGGCCAACGACCTGACTTTC
NA	NA	TRBV28	TRBJ2-7	CASSLYRDEQYF	TGTGCCAGCAGTTTGTACAGGGACGAGCAGTACTTC
NA	many	TRBV5-1	TRBJ1-5	CASSIGGNSNQPQHF	TGCGCCAGCAGTATCGGGGGCAATTCCAATCAGCCCCAGCATTTT
NA	few	TRBV28	TRBJ1-6	CASSLERTVGVLHF	TGTGCCAGCAGTTTAGAGCGGACCGTGGGGGTACTCCACTTT
NA	NA	TRBV2	TRBJ2-7	CASSEWDTYEQYF	TGTGCCAGCAGTGAGTGGGACACCTACGAGCAGTACTTC
TRBD1	few	TRBV13	TRBJ1-1	CASSSRGRNTEAFF	TGTGCCAGCAGCTCCAGGGGGCGGAACACTGAAGCTTTCTTT
NA	NA	TRBV7-2	TRBJ2-7	CASSLDRGTYEQYF	TGTGCCAGCAGCTTAGATCGGGGAACCTACGAGCAGTACTTC
TRBD1	NA	TRBV4-3	TRBJ1-4	CASSREQGANEKLFF	TGCGCCAGCAGCCGAGAACAGGGGGCTAATGAAAAACTGTTTTTT
NA	NA	TRBV29-1	TRBJ2-1	CSVDGIRVHEQFF	TGCAGCGTTGACGGTATCAGGGTCCATGAGCAGTTCTTC
NA	NA	TRBV4-3	TRBJ2-2	CACSQAANPGELFF	TGCGCCTGCAGCCAAGCCGCGAACCCCGGGGAGCTGTTTTTT
NA	many	TRBV7-3	TRBJ2-7	CASSPSDLSYEQYF	TGTGCCAGCAGCCCTAGCGATCTCTCCTACGAGCAGTACTTC
NA	NA	TRBV7-2	TRBJ1-5	CASSSGGLVGNQPQHF	TGTGCCAGCAGCTCGGGCGGGCTCGTCGGTAATCAGCCCCAGCATTTT
TRBD1	NA	TRBV18	TRBJ2-7	CASSPGQAYAQSF	TGTGCCAGCTCACCGGGACAGGCCTACGCGCAGTCCTTC
NA	NA	TRBV7-6	TRBJ2-2	CAGSFGPGVNTGELFF	TGTGCCGGCAGCTTCGGTCCGGGGGTGAACACCGGGGAGCTGTTTTTT
NA	few	TRBV18	TRBJ2-7	CASSPPQGWEQYF	TGTGCCAGCTCACCACCCCAGGGTTGGGAGCAGTACTTC
NA	many	TRBV7-2	TRBJ1-1	CASRDPRGAFF	TGTGCCAGCAGAGACCCCAGGGGAGCTTTCTTT
NA	NA	TRBV7-6	TRBJ2-2	CASSFGPGVNTGELIF	TGTGCCAGCAGCTTCGGTCCGGGGGTGAACACCGGGGAGCTGATTTTT
NA	many	TRBV5-1	TRBJ2-4	CASSPTQLAKNIQYF	TGCGCCAGCAGCCCGACACAGCTAGCCAAAAACATTCAGTACTTC
TRBD2	many	TRBV28	TRBJ2-7	CASTLAGVAYEQYF	TGTGCCAGCACCCTAGCGGGAGTCGCCTACGAGCAGTACTTC
NA	NA	TRBV27	TRBJ2-7	CASSLRGGGHEQYF	TGTGCCAGCAGTTTACGCGGTGGGGGTCATGAGCAGTACTTC
NA	NA	TRBV20-1	TRBJ1-5	CSAGHQPQHF	TGCAGTGCGGGGCACCAGCCCCAGCATTTT
TRBD2	NA	TRBV7-8	TRBJ2-7	CASSLGGGGRYYYEQYF	TGTGCCAGCAGCTTAGGGGGGGGCGGGAGGTACTACTACGAGCAGTACTTC
NA	NA	TRBV25-1	TRBJ2-1	CASSVGGGLDNEQFF	TGTGCCAGCAGTGTAGGGGGCGGACTAGACAATGAGCAGTTCTTC
TRBD1	NA	TRBV5-3	TRBJ1-5	CASSGDSLCNQPQHF	TGTGCCAGCAGCGGGGACAGCCTGTGCAATCAGCCCCAGCATTTT
TRBD1	few	TRBV2	TRBJ2-2	CASSRTGTGAGELFF	TGTGCCAGCAGCAGAACCGGGACAGGGGCCGGGGAGCTGTTTTTT
NA	NA	TRBV5-1	TRBJ2-7	CASSLTPRGHLSYEQYF	TGCGCCAGCAGCTTGACGCCTAGGGGACATTTAAGCTACGAGCAGTACTTC
NA	few	TRBV6-6	TRBJ2-7	CASTDSFEQYF	TGTGCCAGCACCGACTCGTTCGAGCAGTACTTC
TRBD1	NA	TRBV4-2	TRBJ2-2	CASSQGQSNTGELFF	TGTGCCAGCAGCCAGGGACAGTCGAACACCGGGGAGCTGTTTTTT
NA	many	TRBV9	TRBJ2-3	CASSETDTQYF	TGTGCCAGCAGCGAGACAGATACGCAGTATTTT
TRBD2	NA	TRBV4-3	TRBJ2-2	CASSQDRLANTGELIF	TGCGCCAGCAGCCAAGATCGACTAGCGAACACCGGGGAGCTGATTTTT
TRBD2	few	TRBV6-5	TRBJ2-1	CASRIAGSSYNEQFF	TGTGCCAGCAGAATAGCGGGGAGCTCCTACAATGAGCAGTTCTTC
NA	many	TRBV7-9	TRBJ1-4	CASSSWTMEMFF	TGTGCCAGCAGCTCCTGGACGATGGAGATGTTTTTT
NA	NA	TRBV20-1	TRBJ1-1	CSSHEMGAFF	TGCAGTTCACACGAAATGGGGGCTTTCTTT